The 32 T cell receptor beta chains reported below all come from one sample, sequenced in a study of circulating tumor DNA in untreated peripheral T-cell lymphoma. Sequencing used immunoSEQ multiplex PCR; TCRdb keeps in-frame clones, though not all of them. Of about 10,000 clones in the sample, about 75% are singletons; the top ten hold around a third. Sequenced material: tumor tissue. These receptors originate from a human donor with peripheral T-cell lymphoma.

The chain carries TRBV19 and TRBJ1-5, with 7 positions matching TRBD1. In germline, CDR1 is LNHDA, CDR2 SQIVND (reference sequence). The length of the CDR3 is 16 residues. The V segment lost 7 bases and the J segment 0 bases; nucleotides outside the gene matches: 9. The CDR3 DNA reads TGTGCCAGTAACAGGGGTGGGGTCGCTAGCAATCAGCCCCAGCATTTT. Translating gives CASNRGGVASNQPQHF.

The count of this clone is one. This chain uses TRBV9 with TRBJ1-4; D gene ambiguous. The V and J ends lost 5 bases and 8 bases respectively, with 10 bases between them. Germline V gene sequence: CDR1 SGDLS, CDR2 YYNGEE. The CDR3 totals 12 residues. The CDR3 protein is CASSVAGEKLFF. The CDR3 DNA follows: TGTGCCAGCAGTGTGGCAGGAGAAAAACTGTTTTTT.

This chain uses TRBV11-3 with TRBJ1-1; D not resolved. Per germline, CDR1 SGHNT and CDR2 YENEEA. Trimming took 1 base from V and 3 from J, leaving 12 bases between them. CDR3 size: 15 residues. In DNA, the CDR3 is TGTGCCAGCAGCTTAGTTGGCAGAAGGCACACTGAAGCTTTCTTT. As protein: CASSLVGRRHTEAFF.

The CDR3 loop reads CASSGGDRVGTEAFF. The CDR3 nucleotides are TGTGCCAGCAGTGGAGGGGACAGGGTGGGGACTGAAGCTTTCTTT. The genes are TRBV9 and TRBJ1-1, with 9 bases lining up with TRBD1. Germline V lookup: CDR1 SGDLS, CDR2 YYNGEE. The CDR3 has 15 amino acids. J was trimmed by 5 bases and V by 5 bases; bases with no gene match: 10. Combining the CDR3 with reference TRBV9 and TRBJ1-1 gives the whole variable domain DSGVTQTPKHLITATGQRVTLRCSPRSGDLSVYWYQQSLDQGLQFLIQYYNGEERAKGNILERFSAQQFPDLHSELNLSSLELGDSALYFCASSGGDRVGTEAFFGQGTRLTVV.

The J gene is TRBJ2-3, the V gene TRBV6-8; no clear D. V lost 10 bases, J lost 2 bases, and 13 bases lay in between. Germline V gene data show CDR1 as MNHGY and CDR2 as SAAAGT. This CDR3 has 13 amino acids. CDR3 nucleotides: TGTGCCATCAGCCACATTTACACAGATACGCAGTATTTT. Translating gives CAISHIYTDTQYF.

The chain couples TRBV28 to TRBJ1-2, with a possible D match to TRBD1 (5 bases). CDR3 size: 13 residues. Trimming removed 1 base at V and 5 bases at J, with 8 bases between. From germline, CDR1 is MDHEN and CDR2 SYDVKM. The CDR3 region is CASSLSGRYGYTF. CDR3 nucleotides: TGTGCCAGCAGTTTATCAGGGAGGTATGGCTACACCTTC.

This rearrangement joins TRBV19 to TRBJ2-2, with D perhaps matching TRBD1 (5 bases). Germline CDR1 LNHDA, CDR2 SQIVND (reference sequence). The CDR3 is made up of 16 amino acids. Trimming left V 1 base short and J 0 bases short, with 9 bases between. CDR3 bases: TGTGCCAGTAGTATAGGGACACTATCGAACACCGGGGAGCTGTTTTTT. Its protein product is CASSIGTLSNTGELFF.

This clone has only a few counts. CDR3 DNA: TGCAGCGTTGATATAAGCACAGATACGCAGTATTTT. Its translation: CSVDISTDTQYF. The V and J genes are TRBV29-1 and TRBJ2-3; D unresolved. This CDR3 region has 12 residues. Germline V gene sequence: CDR1 SQVTM, CDR2 ANQGSEA. With 3 bases removed from V and 0 bases from J, the gap between germline ends came to 4 bases.

The gene calls are TRBV28 and TRBJ1-2; D is uncertain. Germline V gene data show CDR1 as MDHEN and CDR2 as SYDVKM. Deletions cut 5 bases from V and 3 bases from J, with 16 bases between. This CDR3 is built from 15 residues. The CDR3 sequence is CASSLPPWADYGYTF. CDR3 DNA sequence: TGTGCCAGCAGTCTCCCCCCTTGGGCAGACTATGGCTACACCTTC.

CDR3 region: CASSPGDGYEQYF. In DNA form, the CDR3 reads TGTGCCAGCTCACCAGGGGACGGCTACGAGCAGTACTTC. This rearrangement joins TRBV18 to TRBJ2-7; D possibly matches TRBD1 or TRBD2 (5 bases each). CDR3 size: 13 residues. In germline, CDR1 is KGHSH, CDR2 LQKENI. V dropped 2 bases and J dropped 3 bases, with 8 bases sitting between them. The full variable domain, in which reference TRBV18 and TRBJ2-7 provide the parts outside the CDR3, is NAGVMQNPRHLVRRRGQEARLRCSPMKGHSHVYWYRQLPEEGLKFMVYLQKENIIDESGMPKERFSAEFPKEGPSILRIQQVVRGDSAAYFCASSPGDGYEQYFGPGTRLTVT.

The V call is TRBV18, the J call TRBJ2-1; D possibly matches TRBD1 or TRBD2 (5 bases each). Trimming took off 1 base at V and 8 bases at J, with 18 bases between the two ends. The CDR3 runs to 16 residues. Germline V gene lookup returns CDR1 KGHSH and CDR2 LQKENI. The CDR3 sequence: CASSPLRGTGRDEQFF. The CDR3 DNA reads as TGTGCCAGCTCACCACTGAGGGGCACAGGTAGGGATGAGCAGTTCTTC. Looking up the rest from reference TRBV18 and TRBJ2-1 gives the full variable domain: NAGVMQNPRHLVRRRGQEARLRCSPMKGHSHVYWYRQLPEEGLKFMVYLQKENIIDESGMPKERFSAEFPKEGPSILRIQQVVRGDSAAYFCASSPLRGTGRDEQFFGPGTRLTVL.

The genes are TRBV14 and TRBJ2-7; TRBD2 matches at 11 bases. The V and J ends lost 4 bases and 3 bases, in that order; junction bases with no gene match: 5. The CDR3 extends over 15 amino acids. Germline loops: CDR1 SGHDN, CDR2 FVKESK. The CDR3: CASSPGLAEVYEQYF. The CDR3 coding sequence is TGTGCCAGCAGCCCGGGACTAGCGGAAGTCTACGAGCAGTACTTC.

The genes are TRBV18 and TRBJ2-5; 8 bases agree with TRBD1. V was clipped by 5 bases and J by 4 bases; unmatched bases: 0. Germline V lookup: CDR1 KGHSH, CDR2 LQKENI. The CDR3 totals 12 residues. The DNA of the CDR3 is TGTGCCAGCTCAGACAGGGGAGAGACCCAGTACTTC. Amino acid sequence: CASSDRGETQYF.

This chain joins TRBV29-1 and TRBJ2-1; perhaps TRBD2 as D (5 bases). Germline assignment: CDR1 SQVTM and CDR2 ANQGSEA. CDR3 size: 14 residues. Between the trimmed V and J ends, which lost 2 bases and 4 bases, there was a span of 12 bases. The CDR3 coding sequence is TGCAGCGTTGAATTCGGGATAGTATACAATGAGCAGTTCTTC. Its protein product is CSVEFGIVYNEQFF.

A single count supports this clone. The genes are TRBV28 and TRBJ2-7; 10 bases line up with TRBD1. V dropped 5 bases and J dropped 4; count of bases not matched to a gene: 5. CDR1 is MDHEN, CDR2 SYDVKM, per germline. This CDR3 has 14 amino acids. This CDR3 is CASSAGQGLYEQYF. DNA for the CDR3: TGTGCCAGCAGTGCGGGACAGGGGCTATACGAGCAGTACTTC.

The rearrangement joins TRBV11-3 to TRBJ2-7; 10 bases fit TRBD1. The CDR3 has 15 residues. Germline V gene lookup returns CDR1 SGHNT and CDR2 YENEEA. Unmatched junction bases numbered 6, after V lost 2 bases and J lost 5 bases. CDR3 residues: CASSLTGTGVHEQYF. The CDR3 DNA follows: TGTGCCAGCAGCTTAACCGGGACAGGGGTCCACGAGCAGTACTTC.

The chain employs TRBV6-8 and TRBJ1-3; 7 bases fit TRBD1. Looked up from germline, CDR1 is MNHGY and CDR2 is SAAAGT. The CDR3 has 15 amino acids. After removal of 6 bases from V and 3 bases from J, the junction contained 8 bases not matched to a gene. The CDR3 nucleotides read TGTGCCAGCAGCCTTCGAGGGGGCTTTGGAAACACCATATATTTT. Amino acids: CASSLRGGFGNTIYF.

J is TRBJ2-7 and V is TRBV6-8; D not resolved. From germline, CDR1 is MNHGY and CDR2 SAAAGT. V lost 5 bases to trimming and J lost 0 bases, with 8 bases between them. The CDR3 spans 13 residues. The CDR3 sequence: CASSISYSYEQYF. As DNA, the CDR3 is TGTGCCAGCAGTATCTCATACTCCTACGAGCAGTACTTC.

A word on this clone: Germline is not matched at one junction end, which may reflect a read error. This chain connects TRBV6-8 to TRBJ2-6; D is ambiguous. Germline V CDR1 and CDR2: MNHGY, SAAAGT. The CDR3 consists of 13 residues. Here the CDR3 DNA reads TGTGCCATCAGTGGGGCTGGGGCCAACGTCCTGACTTTC. Translated: CAISGAGANVLTF.

The rearrangement joins TRBV19 to TRBJ2-5; 9 nucleotides match TRBD1. Germline values: CDR1 LNHDA, CDR2 SQIVND (reference sequence). J gave up 4 bases and V 9 bases, and 12 bases lay outside the gene matches. The CDR3 runs 15 residues. CDR3 coding DNA: TGTGCCAGCGCGGCGCAGGGACAGGGCCCAGAGACCCAGTACTTC. It is translated as CASAAQGQGPETQYF.

This sequence joins TRBV11-3 and TRBJ1-6, with D hard to call. In germline, CDR1 is SGHNT, CDR2 YENEEA. There are 14 residues in the CDR3. Trimming removed 4 bases from V and 7 bases from J, with 11 bases in between. CDR3 sequence reads: CASSSGIMNSPLHF. CDR3 DNA: TGTGCCAGCAGCTCCGGGATCATGAATTCACCCCTCCACTTT.

The gene calls are TRBV28 and TRBJ2-5; 8 bases fit TRBD2. This CDR3 has 14 amino acids. The trim removed 3 bases at V and 5 bases at J, leaving 5 bases unmatched. Germline CDR1 is MDHEN and CDR2 is SYDVKM. As DNA, the CDR3 is TGTGCCAGCAGTTTCGCGGGGGGCAGGGAGACCCAGTACTTC. The encoded protein is CASSFAGGRETQYF.

Note on this clone: An unread or ambiguous base exists; X represents the residue it encodes. The chain is built from TRBV6-8 and TRBJ2-7, with 9 bases that match TRBD2. Losses at the gene ends were 4 bases for V and 7 bases for J; bases not matched to a gene: 8. Germline values: CDR1 MNHGY, CDR2 SAAAGT. The CDR3 totals 14 residues. CDR3 in DNA: TGTGCCAGCAGTTTGGAGCGGGGGGRCGAGGAGCAGTACTTC. Its translation: CASSLERGXEEQYF.

This clone appeared a single time. The chain links TRBV19 to TRBJ2-1; the match to TRBD2 covers 8 bases. CDR3 length: 15 residues. The trim removed 3 bases at V and 4 bases at J, leaving 5 bases unmatched. Germline V gives CDR1 LNHDA, CDR2 SQIVND (reference sequence). In DNA, the CDR3 is TGTGCCAGTAGTATGGGTAGCGGGGTATACAATGAGCAGTTCTTC. Encoded protein: CASSMGSGVYNEQFF.

This clone was recorded once. The V call is TRBV19, the J call TRBJ1-5; D is possibly TRBD1 (6 bases). V lost 3 bases, J lost 6 bases, and 12 bases lay in between. The CDR3 length is 14 residues. Germline V gene data show CDR1 as LNHDA and CDR2 as SQIVND (reference sequence). Here the CDR3 DNA reads TGTGCCAGTAGTATGGTCACAGGGCGTCAGCCCCAGCATTTT. Residues: CASSMVTGRQPQHF.

This chain uses TRBV5-1 with TRBJ2-1; 7 nucleotides agree with TRBD2. This CDR3 spans 14 amino acids. The trim removed 4 bases at V and 7 bases at J, leaving 8 bases unmatched. Germline V lookup: CDR1 SGHRS, CDR2 YFSETQ. The CDR3 loop is CASSQGRVGNEQFF. Written as DNA, the CDR3 is TGCGCCAGCAGCCAAGGGAGGGTGGGGAATGAGCAGTTCTTC.

This chain joins TRBV6-8 and TRBJ1-5; TRBD1 is a possible D gene (5 bases). V was trimmed by 5 bases and J by 3 bases, leaving 11 bases between them. Germline V CDR1 and CDR2: MNHGY, SAAAGT. The CDR3 has 14 residues. CDR3 in amino acids: CASSIQDLNQPQHF. The CDR3 DNA is TGTGCCAGCAGTATACAGGATCTCAATCAGCCCCAGCATTTT.

The chain links TRBV11-3 to TRBJ1-5, with 8 bases fitting TRBD1. The CDR3 loop spans 16 amino acids. Germline lookup yields CDR1 SGHNT and CDR2 YENEEA. The V gene end was trimmed by 6 bases and the J gene end by 3 bases; junction bases not matched to a gene: 10. The CDR3 DNA reads TGTGCCAGCAGGGAGGTAGGGCAGGGGGCCAATCAGCCCCAGCATTTT. Protein product: CASREVGQGANQPQHF.

The CDR3 nucleotides are TGCAGCGTTGACGGCTGGATGGGGCCCTGGGGCACAGATACGCAGTATTTT. Amino acids: CSVDGWMGPWGTDTQYF. This sequence joins TRBV29-1 and TRBJ2-3; D may be TRBD1 (5 bases). The CDR3 covers 17 residues. Germline lookup yields CDR1 SQVTM and CDR2 ANQGSEA. The V end lost 3 bases, the J end lost 1 base, and 20 bases lay between the germline ends.

By sample share, this clone is medium-sized. The chain has TRBV30 and TRBJ1-1; no clear D. The ends were cut back, 7 bases at V and 0 bases at J, with 12 bases in the middle. There are 13 residues in the CDR3. CDR1 and CDR2 (germline): GTSNPN, SVGIG (reference sequence). The CDR3 reads CASEVGLNTEAFF. The CDR3 nucleotides read TGTGCCTCTGAGGTAGGACTGAACACTGAAGCTTTCTTT.

V and J are TRBV7-5 and TRBJ2-7. TRBV7-5 is given as a pseudogene. This CDR3 has 14 amino acids. CDR3 in DNA: TGTGCCAGCAGCTTGGGGGAATACTCCTACGAGCAGTACTTC. It codes for CASSLGEYSYEQYF.

The chain is built from TRBV28 and TRBJ1-1; TRBD1 might be the D (6 bases). The CDR3 has 16 amino acids. Trimming stripped 5 bases from V and 11 bases from J, with 27 bases between. In germline, CDR1 is MDHEN, CDR2 SYDVKM. CDR3 protein: CASSLSPGTPPSGAFF. CDR3 nucleotide sequence: TGTGCCAGCAGTCTCTCGCCCGGGACACCTCCCTCGGGGGCTTTCTTT.